These 21 T cell receptor beta chains were all obtained from the same sample, sequenced in a study of radiation and T cells in renal cell carcinoma (dated by TCRdb to 2020 to 2022). Taken with the paper, the label for time point translates to: tumor resected at nephrectomy. This specimen's treatment or condition label, interpreted: treatment-naive control, cytoreductive nephrectomy. Library preparation was by the immunoSEQ multiplex PCR assay. TCRdb obtained this table from immuneACCESS and retained in-frame rearrangements with V and J assigned. These tables miss some clones; where compared with another copy, unresolved V genes account for less than half of the shortfall, and the remainder is unexplained. The sample yields more than 8,000 clones; nearly 60% were counted once. The ten largest clones add up to around a tenth of the sample. The sample consisted of tumor tissue, taken from a patient whose treatment was nephrectomy without radiotherapy. These receptors originate from a man aged 35 to 55 with renal cell carcinoma.

This chain links TRBV29-1 with TRBJ2-1; 13 positions match TRBD2. V shed 5 bases, J shed 7 bases, and the junction held 5 bases outside the gene matches. The CDR3 is made up of 14 amino acids. The germline CDR1 and CDR2 sequences are SQVTM and ANQGSEA. The CDR3 loop is CSVRTSGRANEQFF. The CDR3 DNA reads as TGCAGCGTTCGGACTAGCGGGAGAGCGAATGAGCAGTTCTTC.

This clone was detected once. This rearrangement joins TRBV10-3 to TRBJ2-1, with D hard to call. This CDR3 spans 11 amino acids. V was shortened by 4 bases and J by 5 bases, with 3 bases between the two germline ends. CDR1 ENHRY and CDR2 SYGVKD come from the germline V gene. CDR3 DNA: TGTGCCATCAGTGGGAACAATGAGCAGTTCTTC. The encoded protein is CAISGNNEQFF.

The chain has TRBV25-1 and TRBJ1-1; 9 bases align to TRBD1. J was trimmed by 1 base and V by 3 bases; bases with no gene match: 12. The CDR3 extends over 18 amino acids. CDR1 is MGHDK, CDR2 SYGVNS, per germline. CDR3 sequence reads: CASSESRRSGQGNTEAFF. The CDR3 nucleotides read TGTGCCAGCAGTGAGAGCCGCCGGTCGGGACAGGGGAACACTGAAGCTTTCTTT.

This clone turned up a few times. V gene TRBV29-1 combines with J gene TRBJ1-1; D is possibly TRBD1 (5 bases). This CDR3 has 12 amino acids. Trimming took 4 bases from V and 7 from J, leaving 13 bases between them. Germline CDR1 SQVTM, CDR2 ANQGSEA. CDR3: CSVGKGSNEAFF. In DNA, the CDR3 is TGCAGCGTTGGGAAGGGGTCGAATGAAGCTTTCTTT.

This rearrangement joins TRBV5-1 to TRBJ1-5, with D unclear. V lost 1 base, J lost 3 bases, and 8 bases lay in between. The CDR3 length is 14 residues. Germline loops: CDR1 SGHRS, CDR2 YFSETQ. CDR3 DNA sequence: TGCGCCAGCAGCTTGTCGGGTTACAATCAGCCCCAGCATTTT. Residues: CASSLSGYNQPQHF. Variable domain in full (rest from reference TRBV5-1 and TRBJ1-5): KAGVTQTPRYLIKTRGQQVTLSCSPISGHRSVSWYQQTPGQGLQFLFEYFSETQRNKGNFPGRFSGRQFSNSRSEMNVSTLELGDSALYLCASSLSGYNQPQHFGDGTRLSIL.

This clone was seen just once. The V call is TRBV29-1, the J call TRBJ2-3; D unclear. The CDR3 spans 10 residues. The V end was cut by 3 bases, the J end by 5 bases, with 3 bases between. Per germline, CDR1 SQVTM and CDR2 ANQGSEA. The CDR3 here is CSVERDTQYF. As DNA, the CDR3 is TGCAGCGTTGAGCGAGATACGCAGTATTTT.

The chain uses TRBV15 and TRBJ2-7; D ambiguous. The germline V gene encodes CDR1 LNHNV and CDR2 YYDKDF (reference sequence). Trimming took 0 bases from V and 1 from J, leaving 7 bases between them. The CDR3 is 14 residues long. The CDR3 coding sequence is TGTGCCACCAGCAGAGATCCTACTTCCTACGAGCAGTACTTC. Amino acid sequence: CATSRDPTSYEQYF.

The DNA of the CDR3 is TGTGCCAGCAGCTCGCGACTAGCGGGAGGGCCGGAGAATGAGCAGTTCTTC. Protein sequence: CASSSRLAGGPENEQFF. V and J are TRBV11-1 and TRBJ2-1; 14 bases line up with TRBD2. Unmatched junction bases numbered 9, after V lost 4 bases and J lost 7 bases. CDR3 length equals 17 residues. Germline values: CDR1 SGHAT, CDR2 FQDESV (reference sequence).

This chain connects TRBV19 to TRBJ2-3; D unclear. Germline V CDR1 and CDR2: LNHDA, SQIVND (reference sequence). V lost 1 base and J lost 1, with 15 bases in between. The CDR3 runs to 17 residues. CDR3 region: CASSIVGSLWGTDTQYF. DNA of the CDR3: TGTGCCAGTAGTATAGTTGGCTCTCTGTGGGGCACAGATACGCAGTATTTT.

This chain connects TRBV14 to TRBJ1-2; D uncertain. With 1 base removed from V and 4 bases from J, the gap between germline ends came to 7 bases. Germline-derived CDR1 and CDR2 are SGHDN and FVKESK. The CDR3 spans 13 residues. CDR3 protein: CASSQVGVYGYTF. Written as DNA, the CDR3 is TGTGCCAGCAGCCAAGTTGGCGTCTATGGCTACACCTTC.

This clone was observed a single time. V usage is TRBV9 and J usage is TRBJ2-1, with D maybe TRBD2 (6 bases). CDR1 is SGDLS and CDR2 is YYNGEE in the germline V gene. Trimming shortened V by 0 bases and J by 6 bases, and 7 bases separated the two germline ends. The CDR3 totals 13 residues. CDR3 bases: TGTGCCAGCAGCGTAGACGGGAGCAATGAGCAGTTCTTC. It yields the protein CASSVDGSNEQFF. Full variable domain (outside the CDR3, taken from reference TRBV9 and TRBJ2-1): DSGVTQTPKHLITATGQRVTLRCSPRSGDLSVYWYQQSLDQGLQFLIQYYNGEERAKGNILERFSAQQFPDLHSELNLSSLELGDSALYFCASSVDGSNEQFFGPGTRLTVL.

V gene TRBV5-6 combines with J gene TRBJ1-1; D is undetermined. Germline-derived CDR1 and CDR2 are SGHDT and YYEEEE. The CDR3 sequence is 13 residues long. V dropped 3 bases and J dropped 0 bases, with 6 bases sitting between them. The CDR3 spells CASSSGLNTEAFF. CDR3 nucleotides: TGTGCCAGCAGCTCGGGCCTGAACACTGAAGCTTTCTTT.

This rearrangement joins TRBV25-1 to TRBJ2-5; 9 positions agree with TRBD1. The closer fit of TRBJ2-7 to the DNA end suggests the J call may be wrong. The CDR3 covers 16 residues. Germline assignment: CDR1 MGHDK and CDR2 SYGVNS. In DNA, the CDR3 is TGTGCCAGCAGTGAATATCGAGGACAGGGGAGGAACGAGCAGTACTTC. This translates into CASSEYRGQGRNEQYF.

This clone was seen a handful of times. The chain has TRBV5-1 and TRBJ1-2; the D is unclear. This CDR3 region has 12 residues. CDR1 and CDR2 (germline): SGHRS, YFSETQ. V was cut by 0 bases and J by 6 bases, with 6 bases left in between. The CDR3 DNA follows: TGCGCCAGCAGCTTGGATAGGGATGGCTACACCTTC. This gives the protein CASSLDRDGYTF.

The chain couples TRBV28 to TRBJ2-5, with D unclear. CDR3 length equals 13 residues. Trimming cost V 3 bases and J 0 bases, with 5 bases left between them. CDR1 is MDHEN and CDR2 is SYDVKM in the germline V gene. The CDR3, as DNA: TGTGCCAGCAGTTTCCAGTACCAAGAGACCCAGTACTTC. Protein: CASSFQYQETQYF.

The V gene is TRBV18, the J gene TRBJ2-7; D remains unclear. With 3 bases removed from V and 0 bases from J, the gap between germline ends came to 9 bases. CDR1 is KGHSH, CDR2 LQKENI, per germline. The CDR3 extends over 14 amino acids. CDR3 nucleotides: TGTGCCAGCTCACCGAGACCAAGCTCCTACGAGCAGTACGTC. It translates to CASSPRPSSYEQYV.

The CDR3 is CASRTLLADTQYF. The CDR3 coding sequence is TGTGCCAGTAGAACCCTTCTAGCAGATACGCAGTATTTT. This chain connects TRBV19 to TRBJ2-3; D is ambiguous. This CDR3 spans 13 amino acids. V was trimmed by 6 bases and J by 4 bases, leaving 11 bases between them. CDR1 LNHDA and CDR2 SQIVND come from the germline V gene (reference sequence).

The chain recombines TRBV19 with TRBJ1-2; D gene ambiguous. Germline V gene data show CDR1 as LNHDA and CDR2 as SQIVND (reference sequence). This CDR3 has 16 amino acids. V shed 5 bases and J shed 0 bases, with 16 bases lying between them. CDR3 bases: TGTGCCAGTAGTCCAACAGCCGCTAGAGCTAACTATGGCTACACCTTC. Protein sequence: CASSPTAARANYGYTF.

This clone was counted between two and nine times. The chain uses TRBV27 and TRBJ1-3; 8 positions agree with TRBD1. In germline, CDR1 is MNHEY, CDR2 SMNVEV (reference sequence). The junction had 14 bases not matched to a gene; V was cut back by 9 bases and J by 7 bases. The CDR3 length is 15 residues. CDR3 region: CARHRGGEPWNTIYF. In DNA form, the CDR3 reads TGTGCCAGACACAGGGGGGGCGAGCCGTGGAACACCATATATTTT.

This clone has more than one count but fewer than ten. The chain recombines TRBV7-9 with TRBJ1-4; D ambiguous. This CDR3 contains 13 residues. Germline CDR1 and CDR2: SEHNR and FQNEAQ (reference sequence). V lost 4 bases, J lost 0 bases, and 3 bases lay in between. The CDR3 reads CASSSATNEKLFF. The CDR3 nucleotides are TGTGCCAGCAGCTCTGCAACTAATGAAAAACTGTTTTTT. Filled out from reference TRBV7-9 and TRBJ1-4, the complete variable domain reads DTGVSQNPRHKITKRGQNVTFRCDPISEHNRLYWYRQTLGQGPEFLTYFQNEAQLEKSRLLSDRFSAERPKGSFSTLEIQRTEQGDSAMYLCASSSATNEKLFFGSGTQLSVL.

The chain joins TRBV11-2 to TRBJ2-2, with TRBD2 identical over 10 bases. The CDR3 runs to 14 residues. Trimming cost V 5 bases and J 5 bases; bases outside gene matches: 2. Germline lookup yields CDR1 SGHAT and CDR2 FQNNGV. In DNA form, the CDR3 reads TGTGCCAGCAGCAAGGGACTAGCGACCGGGGAGCTGTTTTTT. It is translated as CASSKGLATGELFF.